A selection of T cell receptor beta chains follows, all from one sample in a study of control samples from healthy donors and cancer patients. Sequencing was performed with immunoSEQ multiplex PCR; in TCRdb, only in-frame clones are kept and a portion is missing. The sample includes some 49,000 clones, approximately 86% seen only once; the top ten take around 2.8%. The specimen was PBMCs. Source of these receptors: a woman in her forties or fifties with lung cancer. CDR3s include the opening cysteine and the closing phenylalanine or tryptophan. The D gene is left open where the match is weak. Size is omitted from some rows. Given values are once, few, many or a class for expanded clones.

v_gene	j_gene	abundance	d_gene	CDR3aa	CDR3nt
TRBV29-1	TRBJ1-2	NA	TRBD1	CSVEIRKGAGGHYGYTF	TGCAGCGTTGAGATTCGGAAGGGGGCAGGGGGCCACTATGGCTACACCTTC
TRBV18	TRBJ2-3	NA	NA	CASSPDGRTDTQYF	TGTGCCAGCTCACCGGACGGTCGCACAGATACGCAGTATTTT
TRBV7-2	TRBJ1-1	NA	NA	CASSLGLFNTEAFF	TGTGCCAGCAGCCTCGGACTTTTTAACACTGAAGCTTTCTTT
TRBV7-2	TRBJ1-5	NA	NA	CASSFGGNSNQPQHF	TGTGCCAGCAGCTTCGGGGGGAATAGCAATCAGCCCCAGCATTTT
TRBV28	TRBJ1-1	NA	TRBD1	CASSLSLTGAEAFF	TGTGCCAGCAGTTTATCCCTCACAGGGGCTGAAGCTTTCTTT
TRBV28	TRBJ1-2	NA	NA	CASSSAGRDYGYTF	TGTGCCAGCAGTTCCGCGGGCAGGGACTATGGCTACACCTTC
TRBV7-3	TRBJ1-1	once	NA	CASSSEVDTEAFF	TGTGCCAGCAGCTCAGAGGTTGACACTGAAGCTTTCTTT
TRBV5-4	TRBJ1-3	NA	TRBD1	CASSLIGQGLYF	TGTGCCAGCAGCTTAATCGGACAGGGGTTATATTTT
TRBV24-1	TRBJ1-1	NA	NA	CATSDFSGTEAFF	TGTGCCACCAGTGATTTTTCGGGGACTGAAGCTTTCTTT
TRBV7-2	TRBJ2-7	NA	TRBD2	CASSTAKAGGGGLYEQYF	TGTGCCAGCAGCACGGCCAAGGCCGGGGGGGGCGGTTTGTACGAGCAGTACTTC
TRBV24-1	TRBJ2-3	NA	NA	CATSDRRGTDTQYF	TGTGCCACCAGTGATAGGAGGGGAACAGATACGCAGTATTTT
TRBV6-5	TRBJ1-1	NA	NA	CASSYSQGWSEAFF	TGTGCCAGCAGTTACTCGCAGGGGTGGTCTGAAGCTTTCTTT
TRBV19	TRBJ1-5	NA	TRBD1	CASSIAGWGGQGSDQPQHF	TGTGCCAGTAGTATAGCGGGATGGGGGGGACAGGGTAGCGATCAGCCCCAGCATTTT
TRBV19	TRBJ1-4	NA	TRBD1	CASSPGQGRAEKLFF	TGTGCCAGTAGTCCAGGACAGGGACGGGCTGAAAAACTGTTTTTT
TRBV3-1/TRBV3-2	TRBJ1-2	NA	NA	CASSQDVKGYYGYTF	TGTGCCAGCAGCCAAGATGTGAAGGGATACTATGGCTACACCTTC
TRBV4-1	TRBJ2-3	once	TRBD2	CASSLASGNTDTQYF	TGCGCCAGCAGCCTCGCTAGCGGGAACACAGATACGCAGTATTTT
TRBV5-1	TRBJ2-3	NA	NA	CASSLAAGAGADTQYF	TGCGCCAGCAGCTTGGCGGCAGGGGCTGGGGCAGATACGCAGTATTTT
TRBV10-3	TRBJ2-7	NA	NA	CAISGGGGYEQYF	TGTGCCATCAGTGGAGGAGGGGGCTACGAGCAGTACTTC
TRBV21-1	TRBJ1-5	NA	NA	CASSKDPGGGLYSNQPQHF	TGTGCCAGCAGCAAAGATCCAGGGGGGGGGCTTTATAGCAATCAGCCCCAGCATTTT
TRBV7-2	TRBJ1-2	NA	NA	CASSSFRGSNYGYTF	TGTGCCAGCAGCTCCTTCAGGGGTTCCAACTATGGCTACACCTTC
TRBV6-5	TRBJ1-1	medium-sized	NA	CASSLGTEAFF	TGTGCCAGCAGTTTAGGAACTGAAGCTTTCTTT
TRBV2	TRBJ2-7	NA	TRBD1	CASSEARTGGNEQYF	TGTGCCAGCAGTGAAGCGAGGACAGGGGGTAACGAGCAGTACTTC
TRBV7-2	TRBJ1-5	NA	TRBD1	CASSPQTGDDQPQHF	TGTGCCAGCAGCCCCCAGACAGGGGACGATCAGCCCCAGCATTTT
TRBV9	TRBJ2-1	NA	NA	CASSERGSGWNEQFF	TGTGCCAGCAGTGAGAGAGGATCCGGGTGGAATGAGCAGTTCTTC
TRBV27	TRBJ1-3	NA	NA	CASSLNSAGNTIYF	TGTGCCAGCAGTTTAAACAGCGCTGGAAACACCATATATTTT
TRBV5-1	TRBJ2-7	NA	NA	CASSLKPYEQYF	TGCGCCAGCAGTCTTAAGCCCTACGAGCAGTACTTC
TRBV5-1	TRBJ2-1	NA	NA	CASSLEGFYNEQFF	TGCGCCAGCAGCTTGGAGGGATTCTACAATGAGCAGTTCTTC
TRBV29-1	TRBJ1-4	NA	NA	CSVEVGAYEKLFF	TGCAGCGTTGAAGTGGGGGCGTATGAAAAACTGTTTTTT
TRBV7-2	TRBJ1-1	few	NA	CASSFHPNTEAFF	TGTGCCAGCAGCTTTCATCCGAACACTGAAGCTTTCTTT
TRBV19	TRBJ1-4	NA	NA	CASSLNEKLFF	TGTGCCAGTAGTCTTAATGAAAAACTGTTTTTT
TRBV12-3/TRBV12-4	TRBJ2-1	NA	TRBD1	CASKRTGGNEQFF	TGTGCCAGCAAACGGACAGGCGGCAATGAGCAGTTCTTC
TRBV9	TRBJ2-2	NA	NA	CASSVVPGGTSTGELFF	TGTGCCAGCAGCGTAGTACCCGGGGGCACTTCTACCGGGGAGCTGTTTTTT
TRBV5-6	TRBJ1-2	NA	TRBD1	CASSLGTGRTDGYTF	TGTGCCAGCAGCTTGGGGACAGGGAGGACGGATGGCTACACCTTC
TRBV12-3/TRBV12-4	TRBJ1-2	NA	NA	CASSYQGSYGYTF	TGTGCCAGCAGTTACCAGGGAAGCTATGGCTACACCTTC
TRBV2	TRBJ2-7	once	TRBD1	CASSVEGALGEQYF	TGTGCCAGCAGTGTAGAGGGGGCGCTGGGCGAGCAGTACTTC
TRBV6-5	TRBJ1-2	NA	TRBD1	CASSSLGGQGTYGYTF	TGTGCCAGCAGTTCTCTGGGGGGACAGGGGACCTATGGCTACACCTTC